The entry below gives a single TCR beta chain sequence along with its context. Its target is not known. These data are taken from a study of T cell responses to AZD1222 COVID-19 vaccine. The study's findings and limits: White British people made up most donors, females outnumbered males, and clonal diversity was possibly underestimated. Seropositivity was recorded at baseline in only 6 or 7 AZD1222 recipients.

The CDR3 runs 14 residues. Germline V gene sequence: CDR1 KGHSH, CDR2 LQKENI. V shed 3 bases and J 9 bases; nucleotides not matched to a gene: 5. Sequencing was performed with immunoSEQ multiplex PCR; in TCRdb, only in-frame clones are kept and a portion is missing. The sample consists of 100,000 to 140,000 clones, roughly 87% of them appearing once. Material: peripheral blood, obtained 28 days after the second AZD1222 dose. The clonotype was recovered from an adult who received the AZD1222 COVID-19 vaccine. The gene calls are TRBV18 and TRBJ2-1, with 10 positions matching TRBD1. The CDR3 bases are TGTGCCAGCTCACCCCGGACAGGGGGGGGTGAGCAGTTCTTC. Its translation: CASSPRTGGGEQFF.